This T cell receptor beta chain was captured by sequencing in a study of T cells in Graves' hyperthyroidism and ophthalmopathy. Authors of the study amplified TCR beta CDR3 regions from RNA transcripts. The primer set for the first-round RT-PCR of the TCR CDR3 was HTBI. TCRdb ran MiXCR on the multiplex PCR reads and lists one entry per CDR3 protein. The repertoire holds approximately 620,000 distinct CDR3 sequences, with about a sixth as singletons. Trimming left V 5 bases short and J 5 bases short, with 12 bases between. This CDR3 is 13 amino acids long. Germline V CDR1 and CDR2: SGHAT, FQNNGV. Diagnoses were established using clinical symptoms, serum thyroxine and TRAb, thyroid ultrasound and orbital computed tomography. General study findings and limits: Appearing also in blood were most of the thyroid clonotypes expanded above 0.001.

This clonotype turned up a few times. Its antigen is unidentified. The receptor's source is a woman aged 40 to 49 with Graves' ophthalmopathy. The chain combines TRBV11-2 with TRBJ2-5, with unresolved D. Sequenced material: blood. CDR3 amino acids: CASSGAKSETQYF. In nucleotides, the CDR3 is TGTGCCAGCAGCGGAGCCAAATCGGAGACCCAGTACTTC.